What follows are 30 T cell receptor beta chains derived from one specimen sequenced in a study of blood T cell repertoires in COVID-19. Here immunoSEQ multiplex PCR was the method, and the copy in TCRdb shows in-frame clones only, minus some. Here the sample spans tens of thousands of clones, 88% being singletons. Sequencing used peripheral blood. The receptors were gathered from a woman aged 45-59 years with active COVID-19.

This sequence joins TRBV2 and TRBJ2-1; 8 nucleotides match TRBD1. Trimming removed 6 bases from V and 6 bases from J; junction bases left unmatched: 7. This CDR3 is 14 amino acids long. CDR1 is SNHLY and CDR2 is FYNNEI in the germline V gene. The CDR3: CASRVDRAGNEQFF. The CDR3 region has the DNA TGTGCCAGCAGGGTGGACAGGGCGGGCAATGAGCAGTTCTTC.

The rearrangement joins TRBV6-5 to TRBJ1-1; TRBD1 might be the D (6 bases). Germline V gives CDR1 MNHEY, CDR2 SVGAGI. This CDR3 spans 12 amino acids. V was pared by 8 bases and J by 2 bases, with 9 bases between. The chain's CDR3 is CASRQANTEAFF. As DNA, the CDR3 is TGTGCCAGCCGACAGGCTAACACTGAAGCTTTCTTT.

The CDR3 protein is CASSFPSSYNEQFF. CDR3 sequence (DNA): TGTGCCAGCAGCTTCCCCAGCTCCTACAATGAGCAGTTCTTC. The chain uses TRBV11-3 and TRBJ2-1; no reliable D call. This CDR3 spans 14 amino acids. V lost 3 bases and J 0 bases, leaving 6 bases between the germline ends. Germline CDR1 reads SGHNT; CDR2 reads YENEEA.

The chain carries TRBV18 and TRBJ1-5; 8 nucleotides match TRBD1. With V trimmed by 3 bases and J by 6 bases, 7 bases remained unmatched. Germline V gene data show CDR1 as KGHSH and CDR2 as LQKENI. The CDR3 runs to 15 residues. The CDR3 bases are TGTGCCAGCTCACCGAGACAGGGGTTCGGTCAGCCCCAGCATTTT. Protein product: CASSPRQGFGQPQHF. Full variable domain (missing parts from reference TRBV18 and TRBJ1-5): NAGVMQNPRHLVRRRGQEARLRCSPMKGHSHVYWYRQLPEEGLKFMVYLQKENIIDESGMPKERFSAEFPKEGPSILRIQQVVRGDSAAYFCASSPRQGFGQPQHFGDGTRLSIL.

J is TRBJ1-4 and V is TRBV9; TRBD1 agrees at 7 bases. CDR1 is SGDLS, CDR2 YYNGEE, per germline. There are 14 residues in the CDR3. The V gene end was trimmed by 4 bases and the J gene end by 6 bases; junction bases not matched to a gene: 6. The CDR3 DNA reads as TGTGCCAGCAGCAGGGGGCTGCGTCATGAAAAACTGTTTTTT. Translated: CASSRGLRHEKLFF.

This clone came up once. This CDR3 is CASSRQGSYNEQFF. In nucleotides, the CDR3 is TGTGCCAGCAGCCGACAGGGCTCCTACAATGAGCAGTTCTTC. This chain joins TRBV9 and TRBJ2-1; TRBD1 matches at 7 bases. V shed 4 bases and J 0 bases; nucleotides not matched to a gene: 1. This CDR3 spans 14 amino acids. CDR1 is SGDLS, CDR2 YYNGEE, per germline.

The genes are TRBV7-2 and TRBJ1-1; 8 bases align to TRBD1. From germline, CDR1 is SGHTA and CDR2 FQGNSA. V trimming: 3 bases; J trimming: 11 bases; junction bases outside the gene matches: 8. The CDR3 contains 13 residues. The CDR3 protein is CASSFRTGYSAFF. The DNA of the CDR3 is TGTGCCAGCAGCTTCAGGACAGGGTATAGCGCTTTCTTT.

The genes are TRBV24-1 and TRBJ2-3, with a possible D match to TRBD1 (5 bases). V gave up 4 bases and J gave up 2 bases, with 15 bases separating them. CDR1 KGHDR and CDR2 SFDVKD come from the germline V gene. The CDR3 spans 16 residues. In DNA form, the CDR3 reads TGTGCCACCAGTGACCTCGGACAACCCTACACAGATACGCAGTATTTT. This sequence encodes CATSDLGQPYTDTQYF.

The gene calls are TRBV2 and TRBJ2-7; 10 nucleotides match TRBD1. The CDR3 contains 14 residues. Germline values: CDR1 SNHLY, CDR2 FYNNEI. The trim removed 7 bases at V and 6 bases at J, leaving 9 bases unmatched. CDR3: CASNSGQGIGEQYF. As DNA, the CDR3 is TGTGCCAGCAACTCGGGACAGGGGATCGGCGAGCAGTACTTC.

The rearrangement joins TRBV18 to TRBJ1-5; 8 bases are shared with TRBD1. The CDR3 spans 19 residues. V lost 3 bases to trimming and J lost 1 base; unmatched junction nucleotides: 14. Per germline, CDR1 KGHSH and CDR2 LQKENI. The CDR3 DNA reads TGTGCCAGCTCACCCTCTGGACAGGGTAGTTTGGGGAGCAATCAGCCCCAGCATTTT. Its protein is CASSPSGQGSLGSNQPQHF.

This chain joins TRBV6-6 and TRBJ1-6, with 7 bases identical to TRBD1. The V gene's germline CDR1 is MNHNY and CDR2 SVGAGI (reference sequence). The junction had 29 bases not matched to a gene; V was cut back by 5 bases and J by 10 bases. There are 21 residues in the CDR3. The DNA of the CDR3 is TGTGCCAGCAGTCCCCGTTTCCCTGGTGCGAAGGACAGGCAGGAAAGATCACCCCTCCACTTT. This codes for CASSPRFPGAKDRQERSPLHF.

The chain couples TRBV4-2 to TRBJ2-1; 9 nucleotides align to TRBD1. Germline CDR1 LGHNA, CDR2 YNFKEQ. J lost 4 bases, V lost 8 bases, and 6 bases had no gene match. CDR3 length: 14 amino acids. The CDR3 region has the DNA TGTGCCAGCGGCTACAGGGGGCCTTACAATGAGCAGTTCTTC. Its translation is CASGYRGPYNEQFF.

The rearrangement joins TRBV3-1 (or the pseudogene TRBV3-2) to TRBJ1-2, with TRBD1 identical over 7 bases. CDR3 length equals 15 residues. Germline V lookup: CDR1 LGHDT, CDR2 YNNKEL (reference sequence). The V segment lost 1 base and the J segment 8 bases; nucleotides outside the gene matches: 10. The CDR3 coding sequence is TGTGCCAGCAGCCAAGTACGCAGGGGGGATGTCGGCTACACCTTC. Encoded protein: CASSQVRRGDVGYTF.

The sample holds one count of this clone. The V gene is TRBV28, the J gene TRBJ2-7, with a weak D call TRBD1 (6 bases). This CDR3 comprises 13 residues. Germline CDR1 is MDHEN and CDR2 is SYDVKM. V lost 3 bases to trimming and J lost 6 bases, with 12 bases between them. The CDR3 region has the DNA TGTGCCAGCAGTTTCCTCGGGACAACCGAGCAGTACTTC. It yields the protein CASSFLGTTEQYF.

This clone has only a few counts. DNA of the CDR3: TGTGCCAGCAGCCAAGTGGGAGCGGGTTCTACTCGCACCGGGGAGCTGTTTTTT. Its translation: CASSQVGAGSTRTGELFF. The J gene is TRBJ2-2, the V gene TRBV14; D possibly corresponds to TRBD2 (6 bases). Between the trimmed V and J ends, which lost 1 base and 4 bases, there was a span of 19 bases. Germline V gene sequence: CDR1 SGHDN, CDR2 FVKESK. This CDR3 comprises 18 residues.

This rearrangement joins TRBV25-1 to TRBJ1-2, with D hard to call. CDR1 and CDR2 (germline): MGHDK, SYGVNS. The CDR3 is 11 residues long. V dropped 3 bases and J dropped 13 bases, with 12 bases sitting between them. CDR3 sequence (DNA): TGTGCCAGCAGTGATGGCCGATCTCGCACCTTC. It translates to CASSDGRSRTF.

The chain uses TRBV19 and TRBJ1-1; D not resolved. Germline V gene data show CDR1 as LNHDA and CDR2 as SQIVND (reference sequence). The CDR3 covers 14 residues. Trimming took 4 bases from V and 10 from J, leaving 19 bases between them. CDR3 nucleotide sequence: TGTGCCAGTAGTAGAGGCGCGGGCACTTCTGGAGCTTTCTTT. This sequence encodes CASSRGAGTSGAFF. Supplemented by reference TRBV19 and TRBJ1-1, the full variable domain reads DGGITQSPKYLFRKEGQNVTLSCEQNLNHDAMYWYRQDPGQGLRLIYYSQIVNDFQKGDIAEGYSVSREKKESFPLTVTSAQKNPTAFYLCASSRGAGTSGAFFGQGTRLTVV.

This clone occurred once. The chain is built from TRBV9 and TRBJ2-1, with 8 bases that match TRBD1. The germline V gene has CDR1 SGDLS and CDR2 YYNGEE. The CDR3 loop spans 12 amino acids. Losses at the gene ends were 7 bases for V and 12 bases for J; bases not matched to a gene: 9. This chain's CDR3 is CASEAGGSRQFF. Written as DNA, the CDR3 is TGTGCCAGCGAAGCAGGGGGCAGTCGGCAGTTCTTC.

The chain carries TRBV7-9 and TRBJ1-4; D gene uncertain. Trimming took 5 bases from V and 7 from J, leaving 11 bases between them. The V gene's germline CDR1 is SEHNR and CDR2 FQNEAQ (reference sequence). This CDR3 has 13 amino acids. CDR3 sequence (DNA): TGTGCCAGCAGCGCCGAGGGCGTTGAAAAACTGTTTTTT. Translation gives CASSAEGVEKLFF.

The J gene is TRBJ2-1, the V gene TRBV10-3, with D uncertain. Trimming took off 8 bases at V and 5 bases at J, with 13 bases between the two ends. Looked up from germline, CDR1 is ENHRY and CDR2 is SYGVKD. The length of the CDR3 is 13 residues. CDR3 residues: CAIPGRRNNEQFF. CDR3 bases: TGTGCCATCCCCGGTCGTAGAAACAATGAGCAGTTCTTC.

The chain joins TRBV27 to TRBJ2-7; maybe TRBD2 (6 bases). With 6 bases removed from V and 3 bases from J, the gap between germline ends came to 18 bases. CDR1 MNHEY and CDR2 SMNVEV come from the germline V gene (reference sequence). There are 15 residues in the CDR3. DNA for the CDR3: TGTGCCAGCAGATGGTCGGGCGGGGTGAACTACGAGCAGTACTTC. Amino acid sequence: CASRWSGGVNYEQYF.

V is TRBV6-5 and J is TRBJ1-4; tentative D call: TRBD1 (5 bases). The V gene's germline CDR1 is MNHEY and CDR2 SVGAGI. This CDR3 is built from 12 residues. Trimming took off 5 bases at V and 11 bases at J, with 12 bases between the two ends. CDR3 coding DNA: TGTGCCAGCAGTCACGACGGGGGGAAACTGTTTTTT. Translated, it gives CASSHDGGKLFF.

CDR3 bases: TGTGCCAGCACCTCGCGCCCGGGTCCCCCCAAAGCGGCTTTCTTT. This codes for CASTSRPGPPKAAFF. This chain links TRBV11-2 with TRBJ1-1; D remains ambiguous. From germline, CDR1 is SGHAT and CDR2 FQNNGV. The CDR3 length is 15 residues. Trimming stripped 7 bases from V and 11 bases from J, with 26 bases between.

V gene TRBV6-5 combines with J gene TRBJ1-1; 7 bases match TRBD1. This CDR3 spans 14 amino acids. Germline V lookup: CDR1 MNHEY, CDR2 SVGAGI. V shed 4 bases, J shed 4 bases, and the junction held 6 bases outside the gene matches. The CDR3 DNA follows: TGTGCCAGCAGTTCCCGGGACAGCGGCACTGAAGCTTTCTTT. Amino acid sequence: CASSSRDSGTEAFF.

The chain's CDR3 is CSAGGGNTIYF. CDR3 bases: TGCAGTGCGGGGGGGGGAAACACCATATATTTT. The genes are TRBV20-1 and TRBJ1-3, with D possibly matching TRBD1 (5 bases). V was cut by 6 bases and J by 4 bases, with 7 bases left in between. CDR3 length equals 11 residues. CDR1 and CDR2 (germline): DFQATT, SNEGSKA (reference sequence).

This chain links TRBV20-1 with TRBJ2-2; TRBD1 matches at 7 bases. The CDR3 has 14 amino acids. The V and J ends lost 3 bases and 4 bases, in that order; junction bases with no gene match: 5. Germline V gene lookup returns CDR1 DFQATT and CDR2 SNEGSKA (reference sequence). In nucleotides, the CDR3 is TGCAGTGCTAGTAGGGGGCAGGGCACCGGGGAGCTGTTTTTT. It encodes CSASRGQGTGELFF.

This rearrangement joins TRBV5-1 to TRBJ2-7; D is uncertain. Germline CDR1 reads SGHRS; CDR2 reads YFSETQ. Trimming took 4 bases from V and 1 from J, leaving 12 bases between them. The CDR3 runs to 14 residues. The CDR3 region has the DNA TGCGCCAGCAGCGCGTTGGGCAATTCCTACGAGCAGTACTTC. Residues: CASSALGNSYEQYF.

This chain's CDR3 is CASSLTVRGTEAFF. The CDR3 DNA reads TGCGCCAGCAGTCTTACTGTCCGAGGGACTGAAGCTTTCTTT. The chain couples TRBV23-1 to TRBJ1-1; no clear D gene. TRBV23-1 is flagged as an ORF with uncertain function. CDR3 size: 14 residues. V shed 4 bases and J shed 5 bases, with 14 bases lying between them.

This sequence joins TRBV4-1 and TRBJ2-5; 8 nucleotides align to TRBD2. This CDR3 has 16 amino acids. V was pared by 2 bases and J by 6 bases, with 11 bases of the junction left unmatched. Looked up from germline, CDR1 is MGHRA and CDR2 is YSYEKL. CDR3 protein: CASSQTPGTRGKTQYF. CDR3 DNA: TGCGCCAGCAGCCAAACTCCCGGGACTAGGGGGAAGACCCAGTACTTC.

This clone was seen more than once but under ten times. This chain joins TRBV2 and TRBJ1-5; maybe TRBD1 (6 bases). Trimming took off 10 bases at V and 4 bases at J, with 14 bases between the two ends. The CDR3 covers 13 residues. Looked up from germline, CDR1 is SNHLY and CDR2 is FYNNEI. CDR3 in amino acids: CATQGNGNQPQHF. The CDR3 DNA reads TGTGCCACCCAGGGGAACGGAAATCAGCCCCAGCATTTT.